This passage covers 5 T cell receptor beta chains from one sample sequenced in a study of Ad26.COV2.S vaccination and SARS-CoV-2 variants. Repertoires were generated with immunoSEQ multiplex PCR, while TCRdb's copy carries only in-frame clones and drops some. The sample includes some 350,000 clones, 92% of them seen just once. The source was peripheral blood, collected after recovery from COVID-19. The receptors come from a human donor who had recovered from COVID-19.

The chain combines TRBV3-1 (or the pseudogene TRBV3-2) with TRBJ2-1, with D unresolved. From germline, CDR1 is LGHDT and CDR2 YNNKEL (reference sequence). The V and J ends lost 3 bases and 6 bases respectively, with 9 bases between them. This CDR3 spans 13 amino acids. In DNA form, the CDR3 reads TGTGCCAGCAGCCAGACAAGGATCAATGAGCAGTTCTTC. Protein: CASSQTRINEQFF.

The chain uses TRBV7-7 and TRBJ2-3, with TRBD2 matching over 11 bases. This CDR3 has 15 amino acids. V trimming: 5 bases; J trimming: 5 bases; junction bases outside the gene matches: 6. Germline V lookup: CDR1 SSHAT, CDR2 FNYEAQ (reference sequence). CDR3 sequence reads: CASSPSGGYGDTQYF. For the CDR3, the DNA is TGTGCCAGCAGCCCTAGCGGGGGGTATGGAGATACGCAGTATTTT.

The rearrangement links TRBV5-6 to TRBJ2-7; the D gene is possibly TRBD1 (5 bases). Looked up from germline, CDR1 is SGHDT and CDR2 is YYEEEE. V lost 7 bases to trimming and J lost 0 bases, with 14 bases between them. This CDR3 has 14 amino acids. Written as DNA, the CDR3 is TGTGCCAGCTCACAGGACGGAAACTCCTACGAGCAGTACTTC. Amino acids: CASSQDGNSYEQYF.

The chain employs TRBV7-9 and TRBJ2-4; 8 bases are a match to TRBD2. The CDR3 runs 16 residues. V gave up 4 bases and J gave up 6 bases; unmatched junction bases: 11. CDR1 is SEHNR and CDR2 is FQNEAQ in the germline V gene (reference sequence). CDR3 loop: CASSSPRGGKGNIQYF. CDR3 nucleotide sequence: TGTGCCAGCAGCTCGCCCCGGGGGGGCAAGGGAAACATTCAGTACTTC.

The count of this clone is one. The chain carries TRBV13 and TRBJ2-1; 8 bases line up with TRBD2. The CDR3 length is 15 residues. V shed 4 bases and J 0 bases; nucleotides not matched to a gene: 2. Germline CDR1 reads PRHDT; CDR2 reads FYEKMQ (reference sequence). CDR3 in amino acids: CASSSGGSSYNEQFF. CDR3 bases: TGTGCCAGCAGCTCGGGGGGGAGCTCCTACAATGAGCAGTTCTTC.